This T cell receptor beta chain was recorded in a study of shared clonotypes between healthy human individuals (dated by TCRdb to the early 2020s). Regarding the complete study: The cohort comprised two women and a few men aged 18 to 49 years. Blood TCR repertoires of 5 or 6 healthy adults were deeply sequenced to estimate repertoire size and the extent of clonotype sharing between individuals. Each donor's leukapheresis produced roughly between about 0.8 and 8.9 billion PBMCs. Per donor, three plates each were used for CD4 naive and CD4 memory, two for CD8 naive, and one for CD8 memory. To increase sequencing depth and limit assay-specific biases, different laboratories used diverse techniques to prepare libraries and sequence TCR repertoires.

This clone turned up a few times. It lacks a known antigen. No per-base quality is available; no much larger clone lies one base away. Donors were healthy HIV-negative adults with no recently reported acute infections or vaccinations. Every donor was a Caucasian adult living in Nashville, Tennessee, USA. CD8 memory samples consisted of magnetically selected CD45RO+ cells combined with CCR7-negative CD45RA+ effector memory (TemRA) cells. Blood was collected by leukapheresis, and PBMCs were isolated by Ficoll-Histopaque density gradient centrifugation and then cryopreserved in liquid nitrogen vapor phase. Analytical flow cytometry was used to check the purity and quantity of every magnetically sorted T cell population. Genomic DNA was isolated from every sorted fraction and measured by UV absorbance on a Nanodrop 2000c. Paper-wide results and their limitations: Clonotypes shared by all four sorted-subset donors showed higher generation probabilities than non-shared clonotypes. When a handful of donors were compared, the shared fraction of clonotypes was 5% to 6.5% for naive CD4, 3.5% to 4% for naive CD8, more than 2% for memory CD4, and roughly 0.43% for memory CD8. Incomplete sequencing was indicated by rarefaction of sorted-subset datasets, despite the large sequencing depth. Pairwise subsampling led to the expectation that sequencing depth would affect the degree of clonotype sharing among donors. Estimated clonotype richness was generally larger for naive than for memory subsets. Because the study included a small number of donors, the genetic and exposure-history diversity represented was limited. Sampling was restricted to blood, and TCR repertoires in tissue are likely to differ from TCR repertoires in blood.

Using the deep immunoSEQ assay, TCR CDR3 regions were amplified from genomic DNA by multiplex PCR. For each cell subset, the extracted genomic DNA was distributed evenly across all wells of several immunoSEQ 96-well plates, and each plate served as one replicate. Each replicate PCR for sorted subsets received roughly 0.2 ug genomic DNA, equal to roughly 30,000 T cell genomes. The purified libraries were quantified using a Qubit 3.0 fluorometer, sized with a Bioanalyzer 2100, and then quantified again using the KAPA Library Quantification kit. Every immunoSEQ 96-well plate was sequenced on a separate single-read 150-cycle Illumina NextSeq 550 flow cell. Per the original workflow: Because the immunoSEQ output held only junctional sequences and lacked quality scores, the filtering could not match the filtering applied to full-length reads. Sequences were annotated with PyIR, a Python wrapper for IgBLAST v1.9, using IMGT germline references to assign V/J genes and CDR3. Any read was removed if the V/J assignment was weak (E-value above 1e-6), the CDR3 was missing, or the read contained stop codons, out-of-frame junctions, or ambiguous translated residues. A V3J clonotype was defined by an identical inferred V gene, J gene, and CDR3 amino acid sequence. Percentage overlap between repertoires was computed as shared unique clonotypes divided by the size of the smaller repertoire. Three approaches were used to assess repertoire richness: RTK rarefaction, the Chao1 estimator, and Recon v2.1 estimates of unobserved clonotypes. Generation probabilities were computed with OLGA for all TCRbeta clonotypes obtained by the gDNA method from a few donors. In TCRdb, the immuneACCESS table is reduced to in-frame sequences with V and J assigned. These tables do not hold every clone; where another copy was compared, an unresolved V gene accounts for under half, and the others remain unexplained. Clone size and the V and J calls come from that table; the DNA yielded D and trimming. Here the sample has 90,000 to 150,000 clones; about 70% occur a single time. The ten most abundant clones make up under 25% of the sample.

Sequencing was done on a sample of memory CD8+ T cells sorted from blood. Read against the paper, the sample's cell subset or site label means: CD45RO+ cells pooled with CCR7-negative TemRA cells. The receptor was derived from a woman aged 25 to 45 in good health.

In nucleotide form, the sequence is TGCAGCGTTGTCTTCGCAGTCGGAGGCGCTACCTACGAGCAGTACTTC. Its amino acids are CSVVFAVGGATYEQYF. The chain is assembled from TRBV29-1 and TRBJ2-7, with TRBD2 as a weak D call on 5 bases. V loses 4 bases of germline sequence and J loses 2 bases, and the interval between the two ends is 21 bases. The CDR3, cysteine through phenylalanine, is 16 amino acids long. Of all the DNA, just the CDR3 is kept, 48 bases in frame from base 1. According to the germline V gene, CDR1 reads SQVTM and CDR2 reads ANQGSEA.